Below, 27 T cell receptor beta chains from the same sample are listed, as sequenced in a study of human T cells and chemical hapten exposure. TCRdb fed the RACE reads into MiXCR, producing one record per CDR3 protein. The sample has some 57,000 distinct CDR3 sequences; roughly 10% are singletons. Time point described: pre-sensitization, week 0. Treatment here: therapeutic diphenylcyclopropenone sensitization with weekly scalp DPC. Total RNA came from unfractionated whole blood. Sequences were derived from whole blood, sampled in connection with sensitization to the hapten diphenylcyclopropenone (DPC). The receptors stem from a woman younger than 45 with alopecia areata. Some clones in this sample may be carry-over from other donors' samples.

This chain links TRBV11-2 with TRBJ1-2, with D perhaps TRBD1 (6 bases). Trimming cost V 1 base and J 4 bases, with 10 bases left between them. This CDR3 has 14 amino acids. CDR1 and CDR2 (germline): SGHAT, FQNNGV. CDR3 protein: CASSLGGHSYGYTF. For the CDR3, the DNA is TGTGCCAGCAGCTTAGGGGGACATTCCTATGGCTACACCTTC.

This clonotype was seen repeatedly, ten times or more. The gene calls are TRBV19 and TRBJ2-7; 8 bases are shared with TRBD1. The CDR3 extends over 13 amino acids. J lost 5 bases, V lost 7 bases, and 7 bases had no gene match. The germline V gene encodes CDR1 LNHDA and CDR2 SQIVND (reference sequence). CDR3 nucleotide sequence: TGTGCCAGTACCATCGGACAGGGTAACGAGCAGTACTTC. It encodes CASTIGQGNEQYF.

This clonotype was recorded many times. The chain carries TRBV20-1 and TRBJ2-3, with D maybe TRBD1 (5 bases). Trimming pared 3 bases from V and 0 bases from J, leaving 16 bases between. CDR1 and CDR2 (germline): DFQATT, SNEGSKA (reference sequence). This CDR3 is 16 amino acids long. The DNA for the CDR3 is TGCAGTGCTAGGCCCTATGGGGCATTGAGCACAGATACGCAGTATTTT. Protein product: CSARPYGALSTDTQYF.

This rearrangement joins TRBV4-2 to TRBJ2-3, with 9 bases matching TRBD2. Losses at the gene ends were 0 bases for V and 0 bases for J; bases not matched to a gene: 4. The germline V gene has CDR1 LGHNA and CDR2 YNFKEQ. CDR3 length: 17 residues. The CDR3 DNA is TGTGCCAGCAGCCAAGAGGCGGGGGGGGGAAGCACAGATACGCAGTATTTT. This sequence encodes CASSQEAGGGSTDTQYF.

CDR3 loop: CASSYSSEKLFF. Here the CDR3 DNA reads TGTGCCAGCAGTTACTCGAGTGAAAAACTGTTTTTT. The J gene is TRBJ1-4, the V gene TRBV6-6, with D unresolved. V was shortened by 0 bases and J by 7 bases, with 3 bases between the two germline ends. The CDR3 consists of 12 residues. The germline CDR1 and CDR2 sequences are MNHNY and SVGAGI (reference sequence).

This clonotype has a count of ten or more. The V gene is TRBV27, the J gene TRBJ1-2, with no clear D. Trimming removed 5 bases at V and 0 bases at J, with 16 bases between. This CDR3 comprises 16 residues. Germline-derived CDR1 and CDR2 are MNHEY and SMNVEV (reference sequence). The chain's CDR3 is CASSPLPDKPNYGYTF. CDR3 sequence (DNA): TGTGCCAGCAGTCCACTTCCTGACAAGCCTAACTATGGCTACACCTTC.

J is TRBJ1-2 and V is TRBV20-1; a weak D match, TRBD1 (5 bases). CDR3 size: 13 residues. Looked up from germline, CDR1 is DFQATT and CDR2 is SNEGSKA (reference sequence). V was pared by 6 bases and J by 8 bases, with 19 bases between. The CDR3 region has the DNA TGCAGTGCCCATCGTGGAGGGGCGCGGGGCTACACCTTC. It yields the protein CSAHRGGARGYTF.

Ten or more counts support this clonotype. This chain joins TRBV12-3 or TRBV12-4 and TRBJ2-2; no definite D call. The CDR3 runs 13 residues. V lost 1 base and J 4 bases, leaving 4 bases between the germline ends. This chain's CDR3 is CASSLVSTGELFF. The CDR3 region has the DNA TGTGCCAGCAGTTTAGTCAGCACCGGGGAGCTGTTTTTT.

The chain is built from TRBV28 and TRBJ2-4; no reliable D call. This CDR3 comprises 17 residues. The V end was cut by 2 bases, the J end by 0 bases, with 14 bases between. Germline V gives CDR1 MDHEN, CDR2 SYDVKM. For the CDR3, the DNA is TGTGCCAGCAGTTTACGCTACCAGTCTCTAGCCAAAAACATTCAGTACTTC. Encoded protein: CASSLRYQSLAKNIQYF.

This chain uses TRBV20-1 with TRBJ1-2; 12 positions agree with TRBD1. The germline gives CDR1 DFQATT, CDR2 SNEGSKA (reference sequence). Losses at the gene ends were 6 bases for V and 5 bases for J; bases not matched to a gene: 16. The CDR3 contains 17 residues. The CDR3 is CSATPGTGGLRGYGYTF. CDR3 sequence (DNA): TGCAGTGCAACCCCCGGGACAGGGGGCCTCCGAGGTTATGGCTACACCTTC.

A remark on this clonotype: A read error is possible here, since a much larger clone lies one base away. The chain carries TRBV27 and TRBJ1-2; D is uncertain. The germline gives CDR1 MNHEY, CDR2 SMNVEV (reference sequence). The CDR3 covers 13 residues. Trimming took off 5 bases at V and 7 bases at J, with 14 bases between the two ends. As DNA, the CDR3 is TGTGCCAGCAGTCCAGGACTCGGCTGTGGCTACACCTTC. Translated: CASSPGLGCGYTF.

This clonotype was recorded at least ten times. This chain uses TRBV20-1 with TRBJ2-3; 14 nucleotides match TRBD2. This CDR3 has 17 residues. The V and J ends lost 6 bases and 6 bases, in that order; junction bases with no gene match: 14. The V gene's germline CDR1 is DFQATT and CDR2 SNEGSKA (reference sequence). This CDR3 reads CSAETTPTSGGADTQYF. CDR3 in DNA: TGCAGTGCCGAGACTACCCCGACTAGCGGGGGGGCGGATACGCAGTATTTT.

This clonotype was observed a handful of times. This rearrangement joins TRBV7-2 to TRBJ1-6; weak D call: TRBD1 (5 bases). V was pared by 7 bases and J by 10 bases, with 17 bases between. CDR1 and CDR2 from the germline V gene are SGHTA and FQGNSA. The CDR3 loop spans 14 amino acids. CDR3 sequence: CASIRDQGSSPLHF. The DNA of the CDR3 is TGTGCCAGCATCCGGGACCAGGGAAGCTCACCCCTCCACTTT. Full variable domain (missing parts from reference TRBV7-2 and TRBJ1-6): GAGVSQSPSNKVTEKGKDVELRCDPISGHTALYWYRQSLGQGLEFLIYFQGNSAPDKSGLPSDRFSAERTGGSVSTLTIQRTQQEDSAVYLCASIRDQGSSPLHFGNGTRLTVT.

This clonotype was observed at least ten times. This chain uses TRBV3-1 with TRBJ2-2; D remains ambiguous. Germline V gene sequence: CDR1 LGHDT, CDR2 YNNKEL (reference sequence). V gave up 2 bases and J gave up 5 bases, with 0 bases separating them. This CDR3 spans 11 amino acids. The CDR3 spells CASSQTGELFF. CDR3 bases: TGTGCCAGCAGCCAAACCGGGGAGCTGTTTTTT.

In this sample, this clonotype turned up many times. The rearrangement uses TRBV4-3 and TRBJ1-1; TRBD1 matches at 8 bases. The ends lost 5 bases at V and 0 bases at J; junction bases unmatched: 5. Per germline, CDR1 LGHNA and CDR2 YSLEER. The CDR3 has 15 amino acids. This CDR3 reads CASSKWTGLNTEAFF. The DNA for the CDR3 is TGCGCCAGCAGCAAATGGACAGGGTTGAACACTGAAGCTTTCTTT.

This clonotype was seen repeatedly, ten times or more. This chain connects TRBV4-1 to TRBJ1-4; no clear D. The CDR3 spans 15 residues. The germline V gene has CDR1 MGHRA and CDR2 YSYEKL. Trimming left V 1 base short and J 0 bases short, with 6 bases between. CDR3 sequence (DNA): TGCGCCAGCAGCCAAGCTTACTCAACTAATGAAAAACTGTTTTTT. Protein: CASSQAYSTNEKLFF.

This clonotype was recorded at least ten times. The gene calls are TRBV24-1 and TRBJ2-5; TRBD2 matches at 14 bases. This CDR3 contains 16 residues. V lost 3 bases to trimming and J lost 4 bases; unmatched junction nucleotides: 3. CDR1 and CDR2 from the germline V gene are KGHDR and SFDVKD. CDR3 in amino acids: CATSDPTSGGAETQYF. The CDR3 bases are TGTGCCACCAGTGATCCGACTAGCGGGGGGGCAGAGACCCAGTACTTC.

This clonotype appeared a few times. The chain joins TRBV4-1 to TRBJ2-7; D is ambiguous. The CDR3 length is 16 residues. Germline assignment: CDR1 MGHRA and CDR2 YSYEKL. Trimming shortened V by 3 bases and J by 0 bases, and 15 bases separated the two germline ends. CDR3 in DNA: TGCGCCAGCAGCCACCATACAGTCCCAAGCTCCTACGAGCAGTACTTC. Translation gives CASSHHTVPSSYEQYF.

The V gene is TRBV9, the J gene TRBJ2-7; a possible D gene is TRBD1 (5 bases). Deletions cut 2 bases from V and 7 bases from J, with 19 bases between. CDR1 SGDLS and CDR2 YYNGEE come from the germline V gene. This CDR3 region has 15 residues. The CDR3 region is CASSVQGAPNGEQYF. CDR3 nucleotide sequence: TGTGCCAGCAGCGTGCAGGGTGCCCCCAATGGGGAGCAGTACTTC.

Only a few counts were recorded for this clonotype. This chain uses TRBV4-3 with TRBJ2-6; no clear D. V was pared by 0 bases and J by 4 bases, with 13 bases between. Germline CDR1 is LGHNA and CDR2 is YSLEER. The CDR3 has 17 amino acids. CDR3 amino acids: CASSQDHRTSGANVLTF. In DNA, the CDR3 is TGCGCCAGCAGCCAAGATCACCGGACCTCCGGGGCCAACGTCCTGACTTTC.

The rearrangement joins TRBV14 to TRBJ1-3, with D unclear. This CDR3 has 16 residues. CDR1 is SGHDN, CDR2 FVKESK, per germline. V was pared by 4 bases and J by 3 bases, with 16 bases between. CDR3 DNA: TGTGCCAGCAGCCCTACTGGAGGGTGGAGTGGAAACACCATATATTTT. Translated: CASSPTGGWSGNTIYF.

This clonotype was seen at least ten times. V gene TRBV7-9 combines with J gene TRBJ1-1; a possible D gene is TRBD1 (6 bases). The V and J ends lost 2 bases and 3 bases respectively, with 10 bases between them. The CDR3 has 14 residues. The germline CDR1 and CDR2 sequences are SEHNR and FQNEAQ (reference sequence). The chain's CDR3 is CASSLNAGDTEAFF. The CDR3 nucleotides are TGTGCCAGCAGCTTAAATGCAGGGGACACTGAAGCTTTCTTT.

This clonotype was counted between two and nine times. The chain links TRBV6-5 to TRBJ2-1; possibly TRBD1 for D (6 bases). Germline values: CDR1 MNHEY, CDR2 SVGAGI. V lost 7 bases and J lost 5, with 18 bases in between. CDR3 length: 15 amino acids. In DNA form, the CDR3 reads TGTGCCAGCACCGACCGGGACATAGGGAACAATGAGCAGTTCTTC. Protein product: CASTDRDIGNNEQFF.

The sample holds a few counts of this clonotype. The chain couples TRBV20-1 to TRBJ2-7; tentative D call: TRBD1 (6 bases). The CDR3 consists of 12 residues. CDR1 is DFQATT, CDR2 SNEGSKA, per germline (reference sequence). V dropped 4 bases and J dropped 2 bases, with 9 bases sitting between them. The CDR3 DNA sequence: TGCAGTGCTACAGGGACACCCTACGAGCAGTACTTC. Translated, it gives CSATGTPYEQYF.

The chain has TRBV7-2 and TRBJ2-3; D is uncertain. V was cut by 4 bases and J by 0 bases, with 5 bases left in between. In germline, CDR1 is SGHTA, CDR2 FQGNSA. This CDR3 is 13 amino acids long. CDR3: CASSYPSTDTQYF. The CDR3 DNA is TGTGCCAGCAGCTACCCTAGCACAGATACGCAGTATTTT.

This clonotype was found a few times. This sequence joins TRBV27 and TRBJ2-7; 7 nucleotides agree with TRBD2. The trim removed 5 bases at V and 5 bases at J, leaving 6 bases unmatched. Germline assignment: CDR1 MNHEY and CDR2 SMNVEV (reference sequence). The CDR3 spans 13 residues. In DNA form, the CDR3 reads TGTGCCAGCAGTGCTGGACTAGGCCACGAGCAGTACTTC. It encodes CASSAGLGHEQYF.

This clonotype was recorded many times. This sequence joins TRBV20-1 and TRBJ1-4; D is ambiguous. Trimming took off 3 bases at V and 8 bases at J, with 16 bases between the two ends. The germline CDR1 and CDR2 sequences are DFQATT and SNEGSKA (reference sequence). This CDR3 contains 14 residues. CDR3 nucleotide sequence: TGCAGTGCTAGTCAGAGTCAGTTCCACGAAAAACTGTTTTTT. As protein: CSASQSQFHEKLFF.